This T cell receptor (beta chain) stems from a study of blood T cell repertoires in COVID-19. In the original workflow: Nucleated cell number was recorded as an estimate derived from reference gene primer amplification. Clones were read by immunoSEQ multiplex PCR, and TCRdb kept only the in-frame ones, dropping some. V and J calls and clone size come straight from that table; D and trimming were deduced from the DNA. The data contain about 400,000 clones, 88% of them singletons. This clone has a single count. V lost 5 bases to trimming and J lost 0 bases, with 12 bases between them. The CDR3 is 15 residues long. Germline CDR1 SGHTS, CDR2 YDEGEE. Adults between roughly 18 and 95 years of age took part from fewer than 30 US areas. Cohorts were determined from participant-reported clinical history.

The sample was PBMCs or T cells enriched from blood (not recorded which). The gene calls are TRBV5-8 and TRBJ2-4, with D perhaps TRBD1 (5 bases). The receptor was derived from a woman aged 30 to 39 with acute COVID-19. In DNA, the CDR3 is TGTGCCAGCAGTAAAGGGGATACAGCCAAAAACATTCAGTACTTC. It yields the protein CASSKGDTAKNIQYF.